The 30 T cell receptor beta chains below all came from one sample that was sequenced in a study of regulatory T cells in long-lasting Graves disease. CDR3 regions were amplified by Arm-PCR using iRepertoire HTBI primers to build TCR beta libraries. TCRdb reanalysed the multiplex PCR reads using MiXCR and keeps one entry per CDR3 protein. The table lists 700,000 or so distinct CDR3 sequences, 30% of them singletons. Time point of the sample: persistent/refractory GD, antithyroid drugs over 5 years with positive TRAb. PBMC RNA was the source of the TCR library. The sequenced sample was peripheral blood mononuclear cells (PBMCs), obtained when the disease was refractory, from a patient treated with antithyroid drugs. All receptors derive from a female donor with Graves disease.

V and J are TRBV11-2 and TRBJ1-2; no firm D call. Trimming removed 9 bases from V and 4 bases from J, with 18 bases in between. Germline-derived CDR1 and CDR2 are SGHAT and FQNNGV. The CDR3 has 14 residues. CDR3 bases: TGTGCCAGTGCCCTAGGAGTAATTAGCTATGGCTACACCTTC. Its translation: CASALGVISYGYTF. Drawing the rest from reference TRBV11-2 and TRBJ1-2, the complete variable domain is EAGVAQSPRYKIIEKRQSVAFWCNPISGHATLYWYQQILGQGPKLLIQFQNNGVVDDSQLPKDRFSAERLKGVDSTLKIQPAKLEDSAVYLCASALGVISYGYTFGSGTRLTVV.

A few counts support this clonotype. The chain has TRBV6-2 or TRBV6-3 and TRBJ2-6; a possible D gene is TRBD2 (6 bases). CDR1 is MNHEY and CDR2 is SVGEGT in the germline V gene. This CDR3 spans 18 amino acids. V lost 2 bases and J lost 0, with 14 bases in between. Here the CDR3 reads CASSYVAGRFSGANVLTF. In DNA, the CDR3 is TGTGCCAGCAGTTACGTGGCGGGGCGATTCTCTGGGGCCAACGTCCTGACTTTC.

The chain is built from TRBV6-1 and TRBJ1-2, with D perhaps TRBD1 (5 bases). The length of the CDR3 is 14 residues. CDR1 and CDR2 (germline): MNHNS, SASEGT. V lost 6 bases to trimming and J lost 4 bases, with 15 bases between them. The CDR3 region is CASRPWGQAYGYTF. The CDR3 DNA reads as TGTGCCAGCAGGCCATGGGGCCAGGCCTATGGCTACACCTTC.

The CDR3 sequence is CASSQVQSYEQYF. As DNA, the CDR3 is TGTGCCAGCAGCCAAGTTCAGTCCTACGAGCAGTACTTC. The chain couples TRBV3-1 to TRBJ2-7; no firm D call. V lost 1 base to trimming and J lost 1 base, with 5 bases between them. CDR1 and CDR2 (germline): LGHDT, YNNKEL (reference sequence). This CDR3 has 13 amino acids.

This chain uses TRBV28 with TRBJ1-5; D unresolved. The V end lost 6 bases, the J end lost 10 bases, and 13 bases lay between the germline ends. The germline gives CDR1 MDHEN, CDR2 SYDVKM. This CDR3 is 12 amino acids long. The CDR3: CASSPFPEPQHF. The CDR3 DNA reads TGTGCCAGCAGCCCGTTCCCGGAACCCCAGCATTTT.

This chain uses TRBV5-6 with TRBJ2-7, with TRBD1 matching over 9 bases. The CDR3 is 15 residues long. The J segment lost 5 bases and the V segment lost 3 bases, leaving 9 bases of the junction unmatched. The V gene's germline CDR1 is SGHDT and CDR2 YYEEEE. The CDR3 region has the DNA TGTGCCAGCAGCTGGCGGGGACAGGGTCGGAACGAGCAGTACTTC. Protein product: CASSWRGQGRNEQYF.

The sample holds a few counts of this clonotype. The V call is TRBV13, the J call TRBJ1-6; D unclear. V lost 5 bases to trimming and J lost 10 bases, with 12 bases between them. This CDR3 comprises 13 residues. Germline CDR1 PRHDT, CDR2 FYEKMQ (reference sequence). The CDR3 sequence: CASSVAPGSPLHF. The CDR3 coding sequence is TGTGCCAGCAGCGTAGCCCCTGGGTCACCCCTCCACTTT.

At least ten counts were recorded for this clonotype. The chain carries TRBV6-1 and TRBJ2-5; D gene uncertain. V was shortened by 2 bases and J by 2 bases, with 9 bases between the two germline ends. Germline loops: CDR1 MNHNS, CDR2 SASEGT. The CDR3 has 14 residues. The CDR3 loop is CASSELPLQETQYF. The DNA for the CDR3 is TGTGCCAGCAGTGAACTACCTCTACAAGAGACCCAGTACTTC.

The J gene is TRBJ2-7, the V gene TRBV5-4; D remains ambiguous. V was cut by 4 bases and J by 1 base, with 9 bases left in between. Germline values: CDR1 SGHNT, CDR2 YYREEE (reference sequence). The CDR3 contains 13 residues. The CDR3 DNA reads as TGTGCCAGCAGCCCGACACGTTCCTACGAGCAGTACTTC. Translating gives CASSPTRSYEQYF.

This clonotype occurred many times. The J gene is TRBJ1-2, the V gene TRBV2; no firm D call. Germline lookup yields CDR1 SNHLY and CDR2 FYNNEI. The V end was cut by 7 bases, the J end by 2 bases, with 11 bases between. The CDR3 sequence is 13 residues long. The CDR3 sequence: CASIRMMNYGYTF. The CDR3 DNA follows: TGTGCCAGCATACGGATGATGAACTATGGCTACACCTTC.

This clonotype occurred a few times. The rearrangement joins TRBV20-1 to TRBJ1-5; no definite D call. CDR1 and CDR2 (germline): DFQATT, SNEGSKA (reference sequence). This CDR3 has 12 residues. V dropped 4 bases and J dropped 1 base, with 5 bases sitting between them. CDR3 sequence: CSATRSNQPQHF. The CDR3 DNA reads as TGCAGTGCTACCCGGAGCAATCAGCCCCAGCATTTT.

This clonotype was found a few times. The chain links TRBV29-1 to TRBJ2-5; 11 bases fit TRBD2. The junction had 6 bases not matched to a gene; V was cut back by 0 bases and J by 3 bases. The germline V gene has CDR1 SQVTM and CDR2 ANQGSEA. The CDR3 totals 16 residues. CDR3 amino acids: CSVEEPLAGVKETQYF. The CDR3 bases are TGCAGCGTTGAAGAACCACTAGCGGGAGTAAAAGAGACCCAGTACTTC. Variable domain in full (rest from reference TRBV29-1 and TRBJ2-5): SAVISQKPSRDICQRGTSLTIQCQVDSQVTMMFWYRQQPGQSLTLIATANQGSEATYESGFVIDKFPISRPNLTFSTLTVSNMSPEDSSIYLCSVEEPLAGVKETQYFGPGTRLLVL.

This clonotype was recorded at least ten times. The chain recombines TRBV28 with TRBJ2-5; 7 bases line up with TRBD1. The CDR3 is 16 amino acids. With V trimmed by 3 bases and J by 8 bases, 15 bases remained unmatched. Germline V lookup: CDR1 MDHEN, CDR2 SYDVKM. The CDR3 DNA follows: TGTGCCAGCAGTTTCCCGCTGGACAGGTCCCCAGGAACCCAGTACTTC. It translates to CASSFPLDRSPGTQYF.

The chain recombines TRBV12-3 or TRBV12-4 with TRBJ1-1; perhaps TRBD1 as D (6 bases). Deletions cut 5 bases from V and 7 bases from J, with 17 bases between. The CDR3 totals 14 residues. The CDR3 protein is CASSPRGGLLEAFF. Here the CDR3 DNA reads TGTGCCAGCAGTCCACGGGGGGGCCTGCTTGAAGCTTTCTTT.

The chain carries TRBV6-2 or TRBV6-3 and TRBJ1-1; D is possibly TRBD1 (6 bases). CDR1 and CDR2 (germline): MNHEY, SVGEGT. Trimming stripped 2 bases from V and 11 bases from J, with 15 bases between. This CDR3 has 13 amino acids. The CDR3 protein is CASSYGIGGGAFF. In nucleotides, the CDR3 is TGTGCCAGCAGTTACGGAATCGGAGGGGGTGCTTTCTTT.

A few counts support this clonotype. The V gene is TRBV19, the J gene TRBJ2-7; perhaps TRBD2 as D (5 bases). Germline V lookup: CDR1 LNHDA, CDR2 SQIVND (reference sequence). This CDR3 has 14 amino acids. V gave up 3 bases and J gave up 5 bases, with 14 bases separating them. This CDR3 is CASSMLKEGHEQYF. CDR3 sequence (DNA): TGTGCCAGTAGTATGCTAAAAGAGGGCCACGAGCAGTACTTC.

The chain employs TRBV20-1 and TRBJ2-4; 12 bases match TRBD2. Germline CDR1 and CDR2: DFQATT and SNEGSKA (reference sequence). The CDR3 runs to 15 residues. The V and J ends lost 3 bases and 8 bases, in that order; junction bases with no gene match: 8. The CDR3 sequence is CSASQRLAGADIQYF. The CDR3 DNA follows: TGCAGTGCTAGCCAGCGACTAGCGGGAGCCGACATTCAGTACTTC.

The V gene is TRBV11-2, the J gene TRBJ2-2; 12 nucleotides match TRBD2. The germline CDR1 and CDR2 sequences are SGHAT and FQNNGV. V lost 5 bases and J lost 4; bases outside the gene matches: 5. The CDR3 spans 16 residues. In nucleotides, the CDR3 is TGTGCCAGCAGCCTCGGACTAGCGGGGTTCACCGGGGAGCTGTTTTTT. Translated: CASSLGLAGFTGELFF.

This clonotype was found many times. The CDR3 DNA reads as TGTGCCAGCAGTGTTGACAGACAATTCGGCTACACCTTC. Translation: CASSVDRQFGYTF. The rearrangement links TRBV6-1 to TRBJ1-2; D may be TRBD1 (5 bases). Trimming removed 4 bases from V and 8 bases from J, with 14 bases in between. The CDR3 is 13 residues long. The germline V gene has CDR1 MNHNS and CDR2 SASEGT.

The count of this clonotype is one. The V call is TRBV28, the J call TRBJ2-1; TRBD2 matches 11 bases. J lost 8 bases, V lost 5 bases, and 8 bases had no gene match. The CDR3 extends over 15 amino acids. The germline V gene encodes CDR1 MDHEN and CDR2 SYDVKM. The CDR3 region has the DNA TGTGCCAGCAGTCTCATAGCGGGAGGGCCGGATGAGCAGTTCTTC. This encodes CASSLIAGGPDEQFF.

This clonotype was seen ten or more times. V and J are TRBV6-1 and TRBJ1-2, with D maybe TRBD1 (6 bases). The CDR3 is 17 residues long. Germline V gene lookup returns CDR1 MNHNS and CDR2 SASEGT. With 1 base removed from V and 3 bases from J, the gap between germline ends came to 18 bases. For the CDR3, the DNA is TGTGCCAGCAGTGAAGACCCCCTTACAGGGCGGTACTATGGCTACACCTTC. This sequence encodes CASSEDPLTGRYYGYTF.

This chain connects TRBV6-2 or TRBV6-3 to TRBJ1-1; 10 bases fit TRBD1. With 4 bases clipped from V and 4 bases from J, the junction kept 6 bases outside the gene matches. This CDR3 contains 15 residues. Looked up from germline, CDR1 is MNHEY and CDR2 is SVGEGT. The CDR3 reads CASSLGTGVATEAFF. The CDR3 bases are TGTGCCAGCAGTTTGGGGACAGGGGTTGCCACTGAAGCTTTCTTT.

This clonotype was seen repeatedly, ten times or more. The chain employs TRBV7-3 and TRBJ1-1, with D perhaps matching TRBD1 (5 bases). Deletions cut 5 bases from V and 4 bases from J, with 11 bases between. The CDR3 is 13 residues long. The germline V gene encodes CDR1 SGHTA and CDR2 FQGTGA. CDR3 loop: CASSTGSSTEAFF. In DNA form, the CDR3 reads TGTGCCAGCAGCACAGGAAGTTCCACTGAAGCTTTCTTT. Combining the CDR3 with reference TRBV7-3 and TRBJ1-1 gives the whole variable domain GAGVSQTPSNKVTEKGKYVELRCDPISGHTALYWYRQSLGQGPEFLIYFQGTGAADDSGLPNDRFFAVRPEGSVSTLKIQRTERGDSAVYLCASSTGSSTEAFFGQGTRLTVV.

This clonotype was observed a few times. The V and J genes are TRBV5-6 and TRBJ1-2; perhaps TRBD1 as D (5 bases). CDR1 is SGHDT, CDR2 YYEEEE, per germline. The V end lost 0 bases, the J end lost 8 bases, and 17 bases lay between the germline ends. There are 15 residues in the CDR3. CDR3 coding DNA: TGTGCCAGCAGCTTGGAGATGACGGGGACTAGAGGCTACACCTTC. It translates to CASSLEMTGTRGYTF.

The CDR3 here is CASSEWGPRTNYGYTF. The CDR3 nucleotides read TGTGCCAGCAGTGAATGGGGACCGCGGACTAACTATGGCTACACCTTC. V and J are TRBV28 and TRBJ1-2, with D perhaps matching TRBD1 (5 bases). In germline, CDR1 is MDHEN, CDR2 SYDVKM. The CDR3 extends over 16 amino acids. V lost 5 bases and J lost 0, with 16 bases in between.

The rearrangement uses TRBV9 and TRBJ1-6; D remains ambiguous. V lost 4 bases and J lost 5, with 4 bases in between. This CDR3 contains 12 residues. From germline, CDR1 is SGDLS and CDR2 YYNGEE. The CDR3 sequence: CASSTDNSPLHF. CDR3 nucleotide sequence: TGTGCCAGCAGCACCGATAATTCACCCCTCCACTTT.

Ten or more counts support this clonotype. CDR3 sequence: CASSSSSGGRGYTF. CDR3 DNA: TGTGCCAGCAGTTCATCAAGTGGGGGCAGGGGCTACACCTTC. This chain links TRBV27 with TRBJ1-2; a possible D gene is TRBD1 (6 bases). This CDR3 has 14 residues. V was cut by 4 bases and J by 8 bases, with 17 bases left in between. Germline V gives CDR1 MNHEY, CDR2 SMNVEV (reference sequence).

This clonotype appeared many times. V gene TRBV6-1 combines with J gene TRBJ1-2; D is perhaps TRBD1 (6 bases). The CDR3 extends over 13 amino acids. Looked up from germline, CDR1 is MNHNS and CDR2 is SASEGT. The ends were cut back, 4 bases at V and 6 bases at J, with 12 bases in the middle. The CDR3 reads CASSVNRADGYTF. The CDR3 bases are TGTGCCAGCAGTGTAAACAGGGCTGATGGCTACACCTTC.

CDR3 amino acids: CASSLGDRYQETQYF. The CDR3 nucleotides read TGTGCCAGCAGCTTGGGTGACAGGTACCAAGAGACCCAGTACTTC. The V gene is TRBV7-3, the J gene TRBJ2-5; tentatively, D is TRBD1 (6 bases). The CDR3 is 15 residues long. Germline V gene data show CDR1 as SGHTA and CDR2 as FQGTGA. V was shortened by 3 bases and J by 0 bases, with 11 bases between the two germline ends.

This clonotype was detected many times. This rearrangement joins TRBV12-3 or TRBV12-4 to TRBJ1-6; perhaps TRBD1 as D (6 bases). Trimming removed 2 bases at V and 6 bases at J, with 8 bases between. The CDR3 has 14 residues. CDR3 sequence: CASSLSGANSPLHF. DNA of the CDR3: TGTGCCAGCAGTTTATCGGGGGCTAATTCACCCCTCCACTTT.